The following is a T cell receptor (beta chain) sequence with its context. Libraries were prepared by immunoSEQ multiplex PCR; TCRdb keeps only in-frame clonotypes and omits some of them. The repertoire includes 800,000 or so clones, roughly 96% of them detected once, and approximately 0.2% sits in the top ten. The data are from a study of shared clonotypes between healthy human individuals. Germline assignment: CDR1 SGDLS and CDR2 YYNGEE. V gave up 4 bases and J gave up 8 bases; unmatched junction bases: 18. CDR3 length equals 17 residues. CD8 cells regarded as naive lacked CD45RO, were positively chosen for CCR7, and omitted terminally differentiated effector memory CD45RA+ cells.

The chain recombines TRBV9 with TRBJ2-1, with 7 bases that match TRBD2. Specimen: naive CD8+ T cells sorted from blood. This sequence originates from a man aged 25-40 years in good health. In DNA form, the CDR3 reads TGTGCCAGCAGCTCACACATCGGGGCGGGAGTGAAGGATGAGCAGTTCTTC. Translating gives CASSSHIGAGVKDEQFF.